This T cell receptor beta chain is from a study of T cell responses to AZD1222 COVID-19 vaccine. Background on the study: Combined were second doses at about 4 or about 12 weeks.

V lost 6 bases and J 2 bases, leaving 12 bases between the germline ends. Per the germline V gene, CDR1 is ENHRY and CDR2 is SYGVKD. The CDR3 sequence is 14 residues long. Here immunoSEQ multiplex PCR was the method, and the copy in TCRdb shows in-frame clones only, minus some. The sample has about 190,000 clones; approximately 94% are singletons. Study-level results: Females made up more of the donors, who were largely white British, and clonal diversity may have come out too low.

About this clone itself: As yet, its antigen is unknown.

The TCR was taken from an adult in good health. The source material was peripheral blood, sampled on day 0 of AZD1222 vaccination. The chain recombines TRBV10-3 with TRBJ2-3; unclear D gene. The CDR3 DNA sequence: TGTGCCATCAGCGGGCCCCAAGTCACAGATACGCAGTATTTT. Its protein product is CAISGPQVTDTQYF.